Listed below are T cell receptor beta chains from one sample, sequenced in a study of shared clonotypes between healthy human individuals. Here immunoSEQ multiplex PCR was the method, and the copy in TCRdb shows in-frame clones only, minus some. This table has fewer than 400,000 clones, about 74% appearing once. The sequenced material came from memory CD4+ T cells sorted from blood. Receptor source: a man under 40 in good health. The CDR3 runs from the conserved cysteine through the conserved F or W. Fields, in order: J gene, clone size, D gene, V gene, CDR3 protein, CDR3 DNA. A D gene is named only where the DNA matches it firmly. Not all rows give a size; the values are once, few, many and, for expanded clones, a class.

j_call: TRBJ2-7; clone_size: few; d_call: TRBD2; v_call: TRBV18; cdr3_aa: CASSSLAGEGEQYF; cdr3_nt: TGTGCCAGCTCATCACTAGCGGGAGAGGGGGAGCAGTACTTC
j_call: TRBJ2-6; clone_size: -; d_call: -; v_call: TRBV28; cdr3_aa: CASSLNPSGANVLTF; cdr3_nt: TGTGCCAGCAGTTTAAACCCCTCTGGGGCCAACGTCCTGACTTTC
j_call: TRBJ2-3; clone_size: many; d_call: -; v_call: TRBV30; cdr3_aa: CAWRTRRSPSTDTQYF; cdr3_nt: TGTGCCTGGAGGACAAGGAGGAGCCCCTCCACAGATACGCAGTATTTT
j_call: TRBJ2-7; clone_size: -; d_call: TRBD2; v_call: TRBV27; cdr3_aa: CASSLIAGAYEQYF; cdr3_nt: TGTGCCAGCAGTTTAATAGCGGGAGCCTACGAGCAGTACTTC
j_call: TRBJ1-4; clone_size: -; d_call: TRBD1; v_call: TRBV11-2; cdr3_aa: CASSLEDRPNEKLFF; cdr3_nt: TGTGCCAGCAGCTTAGAGGACAGGCCTAATGAAAAACTGTTTTTT
j_call: TRBJ2-3; clone_size: few; d_call: TRBD2; v_call: TRBV29-1; cdr3_aa: CSVKAGTTDTQYF; cdr3_nt: TGCAGCGTTAAAGCGGGAACCACAGATACGCAGTATTTT
j_call: TRBJ2-3; clone_size: -; d_call: TRBD2; v_call: TRBV10-1; cdr3_aa: CASSEEWASGRPPDTQYF; cdr3_nt: TGCGCCAGCAGTGAAGAATGGGCTAGCGGGAGGCCCCCAGATACGCAGTATTTT
j_call: TRBJ1-2; clone_size: -; d_call: TRBD1; v_call: TRBV5-1; cdr3_aa: CASSLSRGTYGYTF; cdr3_nt: TGCGCCAGCAGCTTGAGCAGGGGGACCTATGGCTACACCTTC
j_call: TRBJ1-2; clone_size: -; d_call: -; v_call: TRBV4-3; cdr3_aa: CASSQAQGELGGYTF; cdr3_nt: TGCGCCAGCAGCCAAGCGCAGGGAGAGTTGGGTGGCTACACCTTC
j_call: TRBJ2-3; clone_size: -; d_call: TRBD2; v_call: TRBV27; cdr3_aa: CASSLRFRASGSTDTQYF; cdr3_nt: TGTGCCAGCAGTTTAAGGTTCAGGGCTAGCGGTAGCACAGATACGCAGTATTTT
j_call: TRBJ2-3; clone_size: -; d_call: -; v_call: TRBV18; cdr3_aa: CASSGTDGLATDTQYF; cdr3_nt: TGTGCCAGCTCCGGGACCGACGGACTGGCCACAGATACGCAGTATTTT
j_call: TRBJ1-5; clone_size: -; d_call: -; v_call: TRBV6-1; cdr3_aa: CASSEAGGTAQPQHF; cdr3_nt: TGTGCCAGCAGTGAAGCGGGGGGAACAGCTCAGCCCCAGCATTTT
j_call: TRBJ1-6; clone_size: -; d_call: -; v_call: TRBV6-5; cdr3_aa: CASSYSERGTTPLHF; cdr3_nt: TGTGCCAGCAGTTACTCGGAAAGGGGTACGACACCCCTCCACTTT
j_call: TRBJ2-3; clone_size: -; d_call: -; v_call: TRBV10-1; cdr3_aa: CASSVGTSLTDTQYF; cdr3_nt: TGCGCCAGCAGTGTTGGGACTTCCCTGACAGATACGCAGTATTTT
j_call: TRBJ2-6; clone_size: -; d_call: -; v_call: TRBV18; cdr3_aa: CASSPTGSGANVLTF; cdr3_nt: TGTGCCAGCTCACCCACAGGGTCTGGGGCCAACGTCCTGACTTTC
j_call: TRBJ2-7; clone_size: -; d_call: -; v_call: TRBV5-1; cdr3_aa: CASSDLGEQYF; cdr3_nt: TGCGCCAGCAGCGACCTCGGCGAGCAGTACTTC
j_call: TRBJ1-4; clone_size: -; d_call: TRBD1; v_call: TRBV18; cdr3_aa: CASSPTGADEKLFF; cdr3_nt: TGTGCCAGCTCACCGACAGGGGCGGATGAAAAACTGTTTTTT
j_call: TRBJ1-4; clone_size: many; d_call: -; v_call: TRBV7-2; cdr3_aa: CASSLNQGTLREKLFF; cdr3_nt: TGTGCCAGCAGCTTAAATCAGGGGACTTTAAGAGAAAAACTGTTTTTT
j_call: TRBJ2-2; clone_size: -; d_call: TRBD1; v_call: TRBV7-6; cdr3_aa: CASSLAPRRTGYFAGELFF; cdr3_nt: TGTGCCAGCAGCTTAGCCCCCAGGAGGACAGGGTATTTCGCCGGGGAGCTGTTTTTT
j_call: TRBJ1-2; clone_size: -; d_call: TRBD1; v_call: TRBV7-8; cdr3_aa: CASSSGTGQGGYTF; cdr3_nt: TGTGCCAGCAGCTCCGGGACAGGGCAAGGTGGCTACACCTTC
j_call: TRBJ2-1; clone_size: -; d_call: -; v_call: TRBV7-8; cdr3_aa: CASSLADRKTYNEQFF; cdr3_nt: TGTGCCAGCAGCTTAGCGGACCGGAAGACCTACAATGAGCAGTTCTTC
j_call: TRBJ2-1; clone_size: -; d_call: -; v_call: TRBV7-6; cdr3_aa: CASSLERRALLYNEQFF; cdr3_nt: TGTGCCAGCAGCTTAGAGCGCCGGGCCCTCCTCTACAATGAGCAGTTCTTC
j_call: TRBJ2-1; clone_size: -; d_call: TRBD2; v_call: TRBV29-1; cdr3_aa: CSVLVGLADSYNEQFF; cdr3_nt: TGCAGCGTCCTTGTCGGACTAGCCGACTCCTACAATGAGCAGTTCTTC
j_call: TRBJ2-3; clone_size: -; d_call: TRBD1; v_call: TRBV19; cdr3_aa: CASSAGTGGRADTQYF; cdr3_nt: TGTGCCAGTAGTGCCGGGACAGGAGGTAGGGCAGATACGCAGTATTTT
j_call: TRBJ2-4; clone_size: many; d_call: -; v_call: TRBV11-2; cdr3_aa: CASSTAKGVAGLAKNIQYF; cdr3_nt: TGTGCCAGCAGCACAGCGAAAGGGGTGGCGGGTCTAGCCAAAAACATTCAGTACTTC
j_call: TRBJ2-7; clone_size: -; d_call: -; v_call: TRBV13; cdr3_aa: CASSFPDRSYEQYF; cdr3_nt: TGTGCCAGCAGCTTTCCTGACCGGTCCTACGAGCAGTACTTC
j_call: TRBJ2-1; clone_size: once; d_call: -; v_call: TRBV5-5; cdr3_aa: CASSLAAGARFNEQFF; cdr3_nt: TGTGCCAGCAGCTTGGCCGCGGGGGCCAGATTCAATGAGCAGTTCTTC